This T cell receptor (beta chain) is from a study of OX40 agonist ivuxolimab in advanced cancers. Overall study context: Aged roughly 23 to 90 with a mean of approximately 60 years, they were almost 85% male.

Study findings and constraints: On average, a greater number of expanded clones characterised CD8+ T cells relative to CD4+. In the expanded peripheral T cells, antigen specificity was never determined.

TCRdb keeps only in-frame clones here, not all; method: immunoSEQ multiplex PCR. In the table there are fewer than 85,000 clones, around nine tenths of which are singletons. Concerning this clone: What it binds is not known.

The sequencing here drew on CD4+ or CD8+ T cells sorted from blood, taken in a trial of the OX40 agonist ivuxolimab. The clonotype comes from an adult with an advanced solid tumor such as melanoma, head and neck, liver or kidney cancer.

Here the CDR3 reads CASSLAGTSGQETQYF. DNA of the CDR3: TGTGCCAGCAGCTTAGCAGGGACTAGCGGCCAAGAGACCCAGTACTTC. The chain employs TRBV11-2 and TRBJ2-5; the match to TRBD2 covers 11 bases. CDR3 length: 16 residues. Trimming removed 1 base from V and 1 base from J; junction bases left unmatched: 2. Germline CDR1 is SGHAT and CDR2 is FQNNGV.